A single sample gave rise to the 6 T cell receptor beta chains below, sequenced in a study of metastatic and nonmetastatic thyroid tumors. TCRdb re-called the PCR reads via MiXCR. The repertoire holds 15,000 or so clones, with around 31% as singletons. Until they underwent thyroid surgery, no patient had received any treatment. Input material: tumor tissue. The receptors stem from a male donor with papillary thyroid cancer or a benign thyroid nodule (not recorded which). Some clones in this sample may be carry-over from other donors' samples.

A word on this clone: A read error is likely, as this CDR3 ends without the conserved phenylalanine or tryptophan. The V and J genes are TRBV19 and TRBJ1-5; D remains unclear. The germline CDR1 and CDR2 sequences are LNHDA and SQIVND (reference sequence). The CDR3 is 14 amino acids. The CDR3 reads CSSSPGWRYQPQHL. In DNA form, the CDR3 reads TGTTCCAGTAGTCCGGGGTGGAGGTATCAGCCCCAGCATTTG.

This chain's CDR3 is CSARVAGTYEQYF. DNA for the CDR3: TGCAGTGCTAGAGTCGCCGGGACCTACGAGCAGTACTTC. The genes are TRBV20-1 and TRBJ2-7; maybe TRBD2 (5 bases). Between the trimmed V and J ends, which lost 1 base and 2 bases, there was a span of 9 bases. The CDR3 length is 13 residues. Germline V gene lookup returns CDR1 DFQATT and CDR2 SNEGSKA (reference sequence).

This clone appeared a single time. The rearrangement links TRBV5-1 to TRBJ2-7; tentatively, D is TRBD2 (5 bases). The V gene lost 0 bases and the J gene lost 5 bases, with 6 bases spanning the gap. The CDR3 spans 12 residues. Germline assignment: CDR1 SGHRS and CDR2 YFSETQ. For the CDR3, the DNA is TGCGCCAGCAGCTTGGAGAGGGACGAGCAGTACTTC. This translates into CASSLERDEQYF.

This clone was seen many times. A much larger clone lies a single base off, so this may be a read error. Other DNA sequences in the sample encode the same CDR3. The chain combines TRBV20-1 with TRBJ2-7, with 8 bases lining up with TRBD1. From germline, CDR1 is DFQATT and CDR2 SNEGSKA (reference sequence). The V and J ends lost 5 bases and 3 bases, in that order; junction bases with no gene match: 18. The CDR3 is 17 amino acids. CDR3 bases: TGCAGTGCTCATAACTTCCCGGACAGGGACCCCCACTACGAGCAGTACTTC. Translation gives CSAHNFPDRDPHYEQYF.

This clone occurred many times. One base away lies a much larger clone, so this may be a sequencing read error. The chain employs TRBV19 and TRBJ1-3; D is unresolved. The CDR3 loop spans 15 amino acids. Germline loops: CDR1 LNHDA, CDR2 SQIVND (reference sequence). The ends were cut back, 3 bases at V and 0 bases at J, with 9 bases in the middle. CDR3 region: CASSIVASSGNTIYF. As DNA, the CDR3 is TGTGCCAGTAGTATTGTGGCCAGCTCTGGAAACACCATATATTTT.

This clone was seen many times. A read error is possible here, since a much larger clone lies one base away. Within the sample, other DNA sequences also encode this same CDR3. This chain joins TRBV5-6 and TRBJ2-2; a weak D match, TRBD1 (6 bases). This CDR3 region has 17 residues. Germline CDR1 SGHDT, CDR2 YYEEEE. This chain's CDR3 is CASSLISGQGNTGELFF. The DNA of the CDR3 is TGTGCCAGCAGCTTGATCTCGGGACAAGGGAACACCGGGGAGCTGTTCTTT.